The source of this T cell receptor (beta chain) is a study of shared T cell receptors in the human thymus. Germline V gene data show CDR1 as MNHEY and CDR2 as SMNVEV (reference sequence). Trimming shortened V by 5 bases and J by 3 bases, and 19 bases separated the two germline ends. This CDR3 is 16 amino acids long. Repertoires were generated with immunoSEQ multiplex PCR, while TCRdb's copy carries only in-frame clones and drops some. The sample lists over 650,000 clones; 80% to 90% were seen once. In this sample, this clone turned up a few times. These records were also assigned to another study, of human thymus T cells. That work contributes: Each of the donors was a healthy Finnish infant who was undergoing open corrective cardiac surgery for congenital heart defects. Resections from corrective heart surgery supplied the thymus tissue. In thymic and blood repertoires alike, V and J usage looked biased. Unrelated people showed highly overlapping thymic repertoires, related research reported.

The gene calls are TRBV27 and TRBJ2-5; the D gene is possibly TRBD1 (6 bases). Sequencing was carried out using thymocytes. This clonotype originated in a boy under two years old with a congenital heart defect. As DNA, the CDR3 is TGTGCCAGCAGTCGGCAGGGAGTGGGGACAAAAGAGACCCAGTACTTC. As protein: CASSRQGVGTKETQYF.